A selection of T cell receptor beta chains follows, all from one sample in a study of cytomegalovirus exposure and HLA in healthy donors. Sequenced by immunoSEQ multiplex PCR; TCRdb stores in-frame clones only, minus some. The table shows 110,000 to 150,000 clones, with 70% to 80% occurring only once. Sequencing was carried out using PBMCs. These TCRs come from a woman aged 18-30 years in good health and CMV-seropositive. CDR3s include the opening cysteine and the closing phenylalanine or tryptophan. A D gene is named only where the DNA matches it firmly. The size field is filled for only some rows; it gives once, few, many or a size class.

size: NA
D: NA
V: TRBV6-1
J: TRBJ1-2
CDR3: CASTARGSYGYTF
DNA: TGTGCCAGCACCGCCCGGGGTTCCTATGGCTACACCTTC

size: NA
D: NA
V: TRBV6-6
J: TRBJ2-3
CDR3: CASSYGPTPDTQYF
DNA: TGTGCCAGCAGTTACGGCCCGACACCAGATACGCAGTATTTT

size: NA
D: TRBD1
V: TRBV5-4
J: TRBJ2-2
CDR3: CASSLQGSTGELFF
DNA: TGTGCCAGCAGCCTACAGGGGTCCACCGGGGAGCTGTTTTTT

size: NA
D: TRBD2
V: TRBV6-4
J: TRBJ2-3
CDR3: CASSAGTSHTDTQYF
DNA: TGTGCCAGCAGTGCCGGGACTAGCCACACAGATACGCAGTATTTT

size: NA
D: TRBD2
V: TRBV19
J: TRBJ2-2
CDR3: CASSMLGGAGTGELFF
DNA: TGTGCCAGTAGTATGCTCGGGGGGGCTGGCACCGGGGAGCTGTTTTTT

size: NA
D: NA
V: TRBV2
J: TRBJ1-1
CDR3: CASSSLYRDPEAFF
DNA: TGTGCCAGCAGTTCTCTTTACAGGGACCCTGAAGCTTTCTTT

size: NA
D: NA
V: TRBV7-2
J: TRBJ2-7
CDR3: CASSLSRGLREQYF
DNA: TGTGCCAGCAGCCTCTCCCGCGGGCTACGCGAGCAGTACTTC

size: NA
D: TRBD2
V: TRBV11-2
J: TRBJ2-1
CDR3: CASTWTSGDLYNEQFF
DNA: TGTGCCAGCACCTGGACTAGCGGCGACCTTTACAATGAGCAGTTCTTC

size: NA
D: TRBD1
V: TRBV5-1
J: TRBJ1-4
CDR3: CASSLGDRDNEKLFF
DNA: TGCGCCAGCAGCTTGGGGGACAGAGATAATGAAAAACTGTTTTTT

size: NA
D: TRBD2
V: TRBV27
J: TRBJ2-7
CDR3: CASSLTSGGLYEQYF
DNA: TGTGCCAGCAGCCTGACTAGCGGGGGGCTTTACGAGCAGTACTTC

size: NA
D: TRBD1
V: TRBV25-1
J: TRBJ2-7
CDR3: CASSEGDRDREQYF
DNA: TGTGCCAGCAGTGAGGGAGACAGGGACCGAGAGCAGTACTTC

size: NA
D: NA
V: TRBV7-2
J: TRBJ2-1
CDR3: CASSLGALPYNEQFF
DNA: TGTGCCAGCAGCTTGGGGGCGCTACCTTACAATGAGCAGTTCTTC

size: NA
D: NA
V: TRBV18
J: TRBJ1-5
CDR3: CASSPYNQPQHF
DNA: TGTGCCAGCTCACCTTACAATCAGCCCCAGCATTTT

size: NA
D: NA
V: TRBV6-6
J: TRBJ1-1
CDR3: CASRPLGTEAFF
DNA: TGTGCCAGCAGACCCCTCGGCACTGAAGCTTTCTTT

size: NA
D: TRBD1
V: TRBV11-2
J: TRBJ1-1
CDR3: CASSSSDRKGTEAFF
DNA: TGTGCCAGCAGCTCCTCGGACAGGAAAGGCACTGAAGCTTTCTTT

size: NA
D: TRBD1
V: TRBV4-3
J: TRBJ2-7
CDR3: CASSKDRADEQYF
DNA: TGCGCCAGCAGCAAGGACAGGGCCGACGAGCAGTACTTC

size: NA
D: TRBD1
V: TRBV7-2
J: TRBJ2-1
CDR3: CASSSPGQGAWNEQFF
DNA: TGTGCCAGCAGCAGTCCGGGACAGGGGGCATGGAATGAGCAGTTCTTC

size: NA
D: NA
V: TRBV10-3
J: TRBJ2-7
CDR3: CAISDPGYEQYF
DNA: TGTGCCATCAGTGATCCAGGATACGAGCAGTACTTC

size: NA
D: NA
V: TRBV6-6
J: TRBJ2-2
CDR3: CASSPPGELFF
DNA: TGTGCCAGCAGCCCCCCTGGGGAGCTGTTTTTT

size: few
D: NA
V: TRBV10-1
J: TRBJ1-1
CDR3: CASSESGRLGTEAFF
DNA: TGCGCCAGCAGTGAGTCGGGGAGGCTGGGGACTGAAGCTTTCTTT

size: NA
D: TRBD1
V: TRBV6-6
J: TRBJ1-2
CDR3: CASSPGQAIGYTF
DNA: TGTGCCAGCAGCCCGGGACAGGCCATCGGCTACACCTTC

size: NA
D: NA
V: TRBV19
J: TRBJ1-1
CDR3: CASSRTGGTEAFF
DNA: TGTGCCAGTAGCCGAACCGGAGGCACTGAAGCTTTCTTT

size: NA
D: TRBD1
V: TRBV5-4
J: TRBJ1-2
CDR3: CASSYPGGQGYGYAF
DNA: TGTGCCAGCAGCTACCCCGGCGGACAGGGCTATGGCTACGCCTTC

size: NA
D: NA
V: TRBV16
J: TRBJ1-3
CDR3: CASSQMAGFAGNTIYF
DNA: TGTGCCAGCAGCCAAATGGCAGGGTTCGCCGGAAACACCATATATTTT

size: NA
D: NA
V: TRBV7-2
J: TRBJ2-5
CDR3: CASSLAVVRGALETQYF
DNA: TGTGCCAGCAGCTTAGCTGTAGTCCGGGGGGCATTGGAGACCCAGTACTTC

size: NA
D: TRBD2
V: TRBV27
J: TRBJ2-1
CDR3: CASHPGTSGGDSYNEQFF
DNA: TGTGCCAGCCACCCCGGGACTAGCGGGGGGGATTCCTACAATGAGCAGTTCTTC

size: NA
D: TRBD1
V: TRBV5-5
J: TRBJ2-7
CDR3: CASKRQGTVDEQYF
DNA: TGTGCCAGCAAACGACAGGGGACAGTCGACGAGCAGTACTTC

size: few
D: TRBD2
V: TRBV7-9
J: TRBJ2-5
CDR3: CASSPGLVWETQYF
DNA: TGTGCCAGCAGTCCAGGACTAGTATGGGAGACCCAGTACTTC

size: NA
D: NA
V: TRBV2
J: TRBJ1-3
CDR3: CASAPRTGNTIYF
DNA: TGTGCCAGCGCCCCTAGGACTGGAAACACCATATATTTT

size: NA
D: NA
V: TRBV6-5
J: TRBJ2-6
CDR3: CASSGLTSGANVLTF
DNA: TGTGCCAGCTCGGGGTTGACCTCTGGGGCCAACGTCCTGACTTTC

size: NA
D: NA
V: TRBV7-9
J: TRBJ1-3
CDR3: CASSLEPRQLGNTIYF
DNA: TGTGCCAGCAGCTTAGAACCTCGACAGCTTGGAAACACCATATATTTT

size: NA
D: TRBD1
V: TRBV5-4
J: TRBJ1-5
CDR3: CASSLGQGIWQPQHF
DNA: TGTGCCAGCAGCCTGGGACAGGGGATATGGCAGCCCCAGCATTTT

size: NA
D: TRBD2
V: TRBV7-9
J: TRBJ2-7
CDR3: CASSPLRGDAYEQYF
DNA: TGTGCCAGCAGCCCCCTCCGGGGGGATGCCTACGAGCAGTACTTC

size: NA
D: TRBD1
V: TRBV2
J: TRBJ2-7
CDR3: CASMVRTGVYEQYF
DNA: TGTGCCAGCATGGTGCGAACAGGGGTCTACGAGCAGTACTTC

size: NA
D: NA
V: TRBV19
J: TRBJ1-6
CDR3: CASSRDTGGFSPLHF
DNA: TGTGCCAGTAGTCGGGACACAGGAGGATTTTCACCCCTCCACTTT

size: NA
D: TRBD1
V: TRBV5-1
J: TRBJ2-3
CDR3: CASSTRQGLVGDTQYF
DNA: TGCGCCAGCAGCACAAGACAGGGTTTAGTTGGAGATACGCAGTATTTT

size: NA
D: NA
V: TRBV11-1
J: TRBJ1-6
CDR3: CASSFAGSGAYNSPLHF
DNA: TGTGCCAGCAGCTTCGCCGGGTCGGGGGCCTATAATTCACCCCTCCACTTT

size: NA
D: NA
V: TRBV14
J: TRBJ2-1
CDR3: CASSPVGQGNEQFF
DNA: TGTGCCAGCAGCCCCGTGGGGCAAGGGAATGAGCAGTTCTTC

size: NA
D: NA
V: TRBV11-2
J: TRBJ1-5
CDR3: CASSLGGGNQPQHF
DNA: TGTGCCAGCAGCTTAGGTGGAGGAAATCAGCCCCAGCATTTT

size: NA
D: TRBD1
V: TRBV5-6
J: TRBJ1-2
CDR3: CASSRDSRRANYGYTF
DNA: TGTGCCAGCAGCCGGGACAGCCGCCGGGCTAACTATGGCTACACCTTC

size: NA
D: NA
V: TRBV7-9
J: TRBJ2-3
CDR3: CASSPLFSGDRTDTQYF
DNA: TGTGCCAGCAGCCCCCTTTTTTCGGGGGATCGGACAGATACGCAGTATTTT

size: NA
D: NA
V: TRBV5-8
J: TRBJ2-7
CDR3: CASSQKQGITYEQYF
DNA: TGTGCCAGCAGCCAGAAACAGGGAATAACCTACGAGCAGTACTTC

size: NA
D: NA
V: TRBV7-9
J: TRBJ2-1
CDR3: CASIPPWAEILLSYNEQFF
DNA: TGTGCCAGCATCCCCCCCTGGGCAGAGATCCTATTATCCTACAATGAGCAGTTCTTC

size: NA
D: NA
V: TRBV14
J: TRBJ1-1
CDR3: CASIGPGSEAFF
DNA: TGTGCCAGCATAGGGCCGGGGAGTGAAGCTTTCTTT

size: NA
D: NA
V: TRBV6-5
J: TRBJ2-5
CDR3: CASSYGGGPQETQYF
DNA: TGTGCCAGCAGTTACGGGGGGGGCCCTCAAGAGACCCAGTACTTC

size: NA
D: TRBD2
V: TRBV14
J: TRBJ2-1
CDR3: CASSRGLADNEQFF
DNA: TGTGCCAGCAGCCGGGGACTAGCCGACAATGAGCAGTTCTTC

size: NA
D: NA
V: TRBV7-2
J: TRBJ2-1
CDR3: CASSFGQYNEQFF
DNA: TGTGCCAGCAGCTTCGGACAGTACAATGAGCAGTTCTTC

size: NA
D: NA
V: TRBV7-2
J: TRBJ2-7
CDR3: CASSGRTWEQYF
DNA: TGTGCCAGCAGCGGCCGCACCTGGGAGCAGTACTTC

size: NA
D: NA
V: TRBV9
J: TRBJ2-3
CDR3: CASSVYSSTDTQYF
DNA: TGTGCCAGCAGCGTATATTCTAGCACAGATACGCAGTATTTT

size: NA
D: TRBD2
V: TRBV7-9
J: TRBJ2-7
CDR3: CASSLGRGWVEQYF
DNA: TGCGCCAGCAGCTTAGGGAGGGGATGGGTCGAGCAGTACTTC

size: NA
D: TRBD2
V: TRBV2
J: TRBJ2-3
CDR3: CASSRPGLAISDTQYF
DNA: TGTGCCAGCAGTCGACCGGGACTAGCAATTTCGGATACGCAGTATTTT

size: NA
D: TRBD2
V: TRBV30
J: TRBJ2-4
CDR3: CAWSGTSGGALAKNIQYF
DNA: TGTGCCTGGAGTGGGACTAGCGGGGGGGCCCTAGCCAAAAACATTCAGTACTTC

size: once
D: TRBD1
V: TRBV10-1
J: TRBJ2-5
CDR3: CASSPGDRGTQETQYF
DNA: TGCGCCAGCAGTCCAGGGGACAGGGGTACCCAAGAGACCCAGTACTTC

size: NA
D: TRBD1
V: TRBV19
J: TRBJ1-5
CDR3: CASSVGQGGQPQHF
DNA: TGTGCCAGTAGTGTCGGACAGGGAGGTCAGCCCCAGCATTTT

size: NA
D: NA
V: TRBV11-2
J: TRBJ2-5
CDR3: CASSYTGETQYF
DNA: TGTGCCAGCAGCTACACGGGTGAGACCCAGTACTTC